This T cell receptor (beta chain) came from a study of human T cells and chemical hapten exposure. TCRdb reprocessed the RACE reads with MiXCR, giving one entry per CDR3 protein. Among 120,000 or so distinct CDR3 sequences, about 13% were seen once, and the ten largest hold 2.5% to 3%. CDR1 and CDR2 (germline): SGDLS, YYNGEE. The CDR3 sequence is 15 residues long. The V end was cut by 4 bases, the J end by 3 bases, with 16 bases between. Time point here: pre-sensitization, week 0. Treatment here: therapeutic diphenylcyclopropenone sensitization with weekly scalp DPC. The chain joins TRBV9 to TRBJ2-5; TRBD2 is a possible D gene (5 bases). This TCR was recovered from a woman younger than 35 with alopecia areata. Some clones in this sample may be carry-over from other donors' samples. The sample was whole blood, taken in connection with sensitization to the hapten diphenylcyclopropenone (DPC). CDR3 sequence (DNA): TGTGCCAGCAGCCCAGACTGGCGGGTGGAAGAGACCCAGTACTTC. This translates into CASSPDWRVEETQYF.